The entry below gives a single T cell receptor (beta chain) sequence along with its context. The entry originates in a study of blood T cells in healthy people across ages. There are 13 residues in the CDR3. V lost 4 bases to trimming and J lost 11 bases, with 17 bases between them. CDR1 and CDR2 (germline): SGHTA, FQGTGA. The second PCR ran about 6 to 12 cycles with a sample-barcoded 5' primer and J-beta primers. Each of the cDNA molecules was tagged by a template-switch adaptor with 12 random nucleotides. TCRdb re-analysed the 5' RACE reads in MiXCR, keeping a single row per CDR3 protein. Of 380,000 or so distinct CDR3 sequences listed, more than 45% were seen once; the top ten hold 45% to 55%.

The rearrangement links TRBV7-3 to TRBJ2-5; D gene unclear. The clonotype was recovered from a man aged 55 to 70 in good health. Input material: blood. The CDR3 sequence is CASSSLDADQQYF. The CDR3 DNA follows: TGTGCCAGCAGCTCACTCGACGCGGACCAGCAGTACTTC.